The clone carrying this T cell receptor (beta chain) was recorded many times. Its target is unknown. For TCR, cDNA came from 5'RACE template switching, which added a universal primer site and UMIs. Via MiXCR, TCRdb re-called the 5' RACE reads, giving one row per CDR3 protein. The sample includes 250,000 to 400,000 distinct CDR3 sequences, about 4.5% seen only once; the top ten take 15% to 20%. This record comes from a study of T cells after yellow fever vaccination. Study summary: The fractions with low cell numbers were processed using SMART-Seq v4 Ultra Low Input.

CDR1 is MNHEY and CDR2 is SVGEGT in the germline V gene. V was shortened by 2 bases and J by 5 bases, with 13 bases between the two germline ends. This CDR3 region has 16 residues. Broader study findings: Some clonotypes, a small share, were shared between CD4 and CD8 compartments.

This chain links TRBV6-2 or TRBV6-3 with TRBJ1-6; D may be TRBD1 (6 bases). The sequenced sample was PBMCs, obtained 15 days after the yellow fever booster vaccination. This clonotype was sampled from a young man who received the YFV17D yellow fever vaccine. CDR3 sequence reads: CASSYLGGMDNSPLHF. The CDR3 DNA is TGTGCCAGCAGTTACCTCGGGGGCATGGATAATTCACCCCTCCACTTT.